The entry below describes one TCR beta chain. This sample is part of a study of blood T cell repertoires in COVID-19. The wider study: There were acute and convalescent COVID-19 samples, and they came from the United States, Italy and Spain. In each case, the material was cDNA or gDNA derived from T cells, B-cell-depleted T cells, or PBMCs.

Germline V gene lookup returns CDR1 GTSNPN and CDR2 SVGIG (reference sequence). V was clipped by 2 bases and J by 9 bases; unmatched bases: 5. CDR3 size: 14 residues. Per the authors' pipeline: Cell counts per sample came from amplifying reference gene primers. The repertoire was sequenced with immunoSEQ multiplex PCR; TCRdb's copy has only in-frame clones and lacks some. The V and J calls and clone size come from that table; D and trimming were worked out from the DNA. The data contain under 200,000 clones, around 80% of them singletons. The J gene is TRBJ1-6, the V gene TRBV30; 9 bases are a match to TRBD1. This TCR was sampled from a man in his 70s with active or convalescent COVID-19. Sequenced input: peripheral blood. The CDR3 region is CAWSLGQGGSPLHF. The CDR3 region has the DNA TGTGCCTGGAGTTTGGGACAGGGCGGTTCACCCCTCCACTTT.